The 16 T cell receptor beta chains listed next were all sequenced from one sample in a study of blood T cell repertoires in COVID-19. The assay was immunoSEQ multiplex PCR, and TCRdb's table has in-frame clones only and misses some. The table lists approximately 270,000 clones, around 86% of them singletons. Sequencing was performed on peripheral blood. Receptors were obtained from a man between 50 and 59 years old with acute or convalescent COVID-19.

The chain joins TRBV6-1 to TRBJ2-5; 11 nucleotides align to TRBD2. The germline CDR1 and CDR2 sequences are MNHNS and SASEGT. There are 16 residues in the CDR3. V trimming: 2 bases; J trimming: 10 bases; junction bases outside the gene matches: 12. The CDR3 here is CASSEFVTSGDVLQYF. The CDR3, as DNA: TGTGCCAGCAGTGAATTTGTGACTAGCGGGGATGTTCTCCAGTACTTC.

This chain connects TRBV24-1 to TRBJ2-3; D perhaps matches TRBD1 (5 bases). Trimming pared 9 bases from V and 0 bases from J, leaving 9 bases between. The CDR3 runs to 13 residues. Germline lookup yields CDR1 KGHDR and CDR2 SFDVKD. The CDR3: CATGAKSTDTQYF. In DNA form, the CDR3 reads TGTGCCACCGGGGCCAAAAGCACAGATACGCAGTATTTT.

The CDR3 reads CASSPFDTLNSPLHF. CDR3 DNA: TGTGCCAGCTCACCTTTTGACACCCTTAATTCACCCCTCCACTTT. The chain has TRBV18 and TRBJ1-6; D is unresolved. Trimming shortened V by 3 bases and J by 6 bases, and 12 bases separated the two germline ends. Germline lookup yields CDR1 KGHSH and CDR2 LQKENI. The CDR3 has 15 residues.

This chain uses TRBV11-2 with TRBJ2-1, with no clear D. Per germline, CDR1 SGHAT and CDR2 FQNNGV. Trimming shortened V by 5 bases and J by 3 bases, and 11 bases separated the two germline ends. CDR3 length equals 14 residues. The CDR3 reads CASSPELNYNEQFF. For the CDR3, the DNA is TGTGCCAGCAGCCCCGAGCTGAACTACAATGAGCAGTTCTTC.

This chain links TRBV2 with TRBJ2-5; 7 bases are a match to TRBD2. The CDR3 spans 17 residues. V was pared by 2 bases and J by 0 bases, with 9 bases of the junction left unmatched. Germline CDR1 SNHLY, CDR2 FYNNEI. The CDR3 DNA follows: TGTGCCAGCAGTGAACATTGGGGAGGGGAGTACCAAGAGACCCAGTACTTC. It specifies CASSEHWGGEYQETQYF.

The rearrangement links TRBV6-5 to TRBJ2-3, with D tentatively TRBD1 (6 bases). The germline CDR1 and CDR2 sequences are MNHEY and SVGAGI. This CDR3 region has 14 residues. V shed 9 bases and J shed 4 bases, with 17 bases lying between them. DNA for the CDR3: TGTGCCAGATCTCAAGGGGGACAATCAGATACGCAGTATTTT. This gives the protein CARSQGGQSDTQYF.

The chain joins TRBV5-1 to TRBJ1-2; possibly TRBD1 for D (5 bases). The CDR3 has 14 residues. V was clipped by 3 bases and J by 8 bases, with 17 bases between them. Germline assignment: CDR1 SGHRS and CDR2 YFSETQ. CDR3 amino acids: CASSSSDNLFGYTF. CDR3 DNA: TGCGCCAGCAGCTCCTCGGACAATTTGTTCGGCTACACCTTC.

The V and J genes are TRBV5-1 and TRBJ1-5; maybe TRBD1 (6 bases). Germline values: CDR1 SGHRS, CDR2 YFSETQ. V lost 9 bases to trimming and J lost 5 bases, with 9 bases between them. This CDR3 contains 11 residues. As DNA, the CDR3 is TGCGCCATCAGGGGAGATCAGCCCCAGCATTTT. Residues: CAIRGDQPQHF.

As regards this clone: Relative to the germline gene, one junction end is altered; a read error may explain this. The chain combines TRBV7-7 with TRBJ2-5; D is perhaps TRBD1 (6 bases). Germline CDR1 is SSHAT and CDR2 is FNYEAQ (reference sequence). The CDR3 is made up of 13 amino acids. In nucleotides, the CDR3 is TGTGCTAGCAGCTTACGCCAGGGGGAGACCCAGTACTTC. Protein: CASSLRQGETQYF.

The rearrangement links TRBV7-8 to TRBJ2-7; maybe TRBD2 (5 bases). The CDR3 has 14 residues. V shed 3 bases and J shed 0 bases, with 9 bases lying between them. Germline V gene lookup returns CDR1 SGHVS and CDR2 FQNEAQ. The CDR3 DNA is TGTGCCAGCAGCTTCTGGAGGAGCTCCTACGAGCAGTACTTC. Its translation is CASSFWRSSYEQYF.

In DNA form, the CDR3 reads TGTGCCAGCAGCCGGGTGAGATACCCCTACGAGCAGTACTTC. Its protein is CASSRVRYPYEQYF. V is TRBV11-2 and J is TRBJ2-7; D is uncertain. V lost 5 bases, J lost 2 bases, and 13 bases lay in between. There are 14 residues in the CDR3. Germline V lookup: CDR1 SGHAT, CDR2 FQNNGV.

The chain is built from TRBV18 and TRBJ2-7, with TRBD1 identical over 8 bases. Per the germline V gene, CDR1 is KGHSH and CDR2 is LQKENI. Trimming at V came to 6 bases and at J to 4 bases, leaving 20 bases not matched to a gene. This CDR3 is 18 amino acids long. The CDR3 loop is CASSPPVWGGQGSYEQYF. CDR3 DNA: TGTGCCAGCTCTCCGCCCGTTTGGGGAGGACAGGGTTCTTACGAGCAGTACTTC.

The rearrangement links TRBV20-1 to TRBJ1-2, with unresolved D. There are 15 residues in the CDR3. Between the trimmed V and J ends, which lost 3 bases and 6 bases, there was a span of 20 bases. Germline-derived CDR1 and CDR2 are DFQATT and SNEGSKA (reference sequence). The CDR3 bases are TGCAGTGCTAGTTCGTTCGAGGGCATCGGGGATGGCTACACCTTC. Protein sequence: CSASSFEGIGDGYTF.

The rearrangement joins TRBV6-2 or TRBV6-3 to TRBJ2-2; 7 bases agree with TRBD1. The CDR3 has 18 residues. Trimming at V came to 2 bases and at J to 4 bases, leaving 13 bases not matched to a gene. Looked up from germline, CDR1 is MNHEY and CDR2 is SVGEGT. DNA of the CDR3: TGTGCCAGCAGTTACGACACCGAACAGGGGATCCGCACCGGGGAGCTGTTTTTT. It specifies CASSYDTEQGIRTGELFF.

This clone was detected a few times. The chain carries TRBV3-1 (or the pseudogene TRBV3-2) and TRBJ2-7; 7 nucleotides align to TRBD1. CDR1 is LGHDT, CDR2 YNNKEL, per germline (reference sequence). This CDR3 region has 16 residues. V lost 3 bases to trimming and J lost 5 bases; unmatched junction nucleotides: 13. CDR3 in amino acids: CASSHGTAFFRDEQYF. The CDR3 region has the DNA TGTGCCAGCAGCCATGGGACAGCTTTTTTTCGGGACGAGCAGTACTTC.

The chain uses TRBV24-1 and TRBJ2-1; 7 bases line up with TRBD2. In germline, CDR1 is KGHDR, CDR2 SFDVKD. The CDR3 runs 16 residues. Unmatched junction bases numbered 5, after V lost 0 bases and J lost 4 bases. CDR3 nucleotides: TGTGCCACCAGTGATTTGGGGAGGGGCCGTTACAATGAGCAGTTCTTC. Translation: CATSDLGRGRYNEQFF.